Below are 29 T cell receptor beta chains sequenced from a single sample in a study of shared clonotypes between healthy human individuals. Measured with immunoSEQ multiplex PCR; TCRdb has only the in-frame clones, and not every one. The table shows around 370,000 clones, with about 96% occurring only once. Input material: memory CD8+ T cells sorted from blood. Noted subset: CD45RO+ cells pooled with CCR7-negative TemRA cells. Source of these receptors: a man younger than 40 in good health.

The chain links TRBV28 to TRBJ2-7; D remains ambiguous. Germline CDR1 MDHEN, CDR2 SYDVKM. The CDR3 has 13 residues. V was trimmed by 2 bases and J by 6 bases, leaving 11 bases between them. Written as DNA, the CDR3 is TGTGCCAGCAGTTTAAGTCTAGGGTCCGAGCAGTACTTC. As protein: CASSLSLGSEQYF.

The gene calls are TRBV9 and TRBJ2-5; D is perhaps TRBD2 (7 bases). The CDR3 spans 17 residues. Per germline, CDR1 SGDLS and CDR2 YYNGEE. V dropped 0 bases and J dropped 5 bases, with 20 bases sitting between them. In DNA, the CDR3 is TGTGCCAGCAGCGTAGAGGTCGCGGGGGCTGGAGGCGAGACCCAGTACTTC. It translates to CASSVEVAGAGGETQYF.

The chain uses TRBV20-1 and TRBJ2-7; D not certain. Per the germline V gene, CDR1 is DFQATT and CDR2 is SNEGSKA (reference sequence). This CDR3 is built from 11 residues. The ends were cut back, 4 bases at V and 2 bases at J, with 6 bases in the middle. The CDR3 DNA follows: TGCAGTGCTACCCGGACCTACGAGCAGTACTTC. Its translation: CSATRTYEQYF.

This sequence joins TRBV4-2 and TRBJ2-3; TRBD2 aligns across 8 bases. The V segment lost 1 base and the J segment 4 bases; nucleotides outside the gene matches: 10. The CDR3 contains 17 residues. The germline V gene has CDR1 LGHNA and CDR2 YNFKEQ. The CDR3 nucleotides are TGTGCCAGCAGCCAAGTTGAAGGGGGACTAGTCGCAGATACGCAGTATTTT. This gives the protein CASSQVEGGLVADTQYF.

As to this clone: The identical CDR3 is also encoded by other nucleotide sequences in the sample. CDR3 nucleotides: TGTGCCAGCTCACCACTAGCGGGAGGCGAGCAGTACTTC. Translating gives CASSPLAGGEQYF. The chain employs TRBV18 and TRBJ2-7; 10 bases agree with TRBD2. V was pared by 1 base and J by 6 bases, with 0 bases of the junction left unmatched. The CDR3 loop spans 13 amino acids. Per germline, CDR1 KGHSH and CDR2 LQKENI.

This chain connects TRBV5-1 to TRBJ1-5; 7 nucleotides align to TRBD1. The V segment lost 0 bases and the J segment 6 bases; nucleotides outside the gene matches: 0. The CDR3 extends over 13 amino acids. Germline values: CDR1 SGHRS, CDR2 YFSETQ. The CDR3 protein is CASSLGQGQPQHF. CDR3 nucleotide sequence: TGCGCCAGCAGCTTGGGACAGGGTCAGCCCCAGCATTTT.

The genes are TRBV11-3 and TRBJ2-7; no clear D gene. CDR1 and CDR2 from the germline V gene are SGHNT and YENEEA. Deletions cut 3 bases from V and 6 bases from J, with 9 bases between. The CDR3 is made up of 12 amino acids. The CDR3 reads CASSFNGGEQYF. The CDR3 DNA follows: TGTGCCAGCAGCTTTAACGGCGGCGAGCAGTACTTC.

The V call is TRBV5-1, the J call TRBJ2-3, with 7 bases that match TRBD2. V shed 1 base, J shed 7 bases, and the junction held 12 bases outside the gene matches. From germline, CDR1 is SGHRS and CDR2 YFSETQ. This CDR3 is 16 amino acids long. Here the CDR3 reads CASSLYLTGGANTQYF. The CDR3 DNA reads as TGCGCCAGCAGCTTGTATCTAACGGGAGGAGCAAATACGCAGTATTTT.

The chain has TRBV5-8 and TRBJ1-5, with TRBD1 matching over 7 bases. V gave up 6 bases and J gave up 5 bases; unmatched junction bases: 2. The CDR3 is 12 residues long. The V gene's germline CDR1 is SGHTS and CDR2 YDEGEE. The CDR3 coding sequence is TGTGCCAGCACCGGACAGGATCAGCCCCAGCATTTT. Translated, it gives CASTGQDQPQHF.

This chain links TRBV27 with TRBJ2-1, with D perhaps assigned TRBD1 or TRBD2 (5 bases each). The V and J ends lost 7 bases and 5 bases respectively, with 12 bases between them. CDR1 and CDR2 (germline): MNHEY, SMNVEV (reference sequence). The CDR3 is made up of 13 amino acids. CDR3 DNA: TGTGCCAGCATGGGGGAGTTAAACAATGAGCAGTTCTTC. This encodes CASMGELNNEQFF.

This clone came up once. V and J are TRBV2 and TRBJ2-1, with D possibly being TRBD2 (6 bases). This CDR3 has 15 amino acids. Germline V CDR1 and CDR2: SNHLY, FYNNEI. V was clipped by 5 bases and J by 4 bases, with 15 bases between them. CDR3 sequence (DNA): TGTGCCAGCAGTTTTTGGGACTTTCCTTACAATGAGCAGTTCTTC. It specifies CASSFWDFPYNEQFF. The entire variable domain, with the rest obtained from reference TRBV2 and TRBJ2-1, is as follows: EPEVTQTPSHQVTQMGQEVILRCVPISNHLYFYWYRQILGQKVEFLVSFYNNEISEKSEIFDDQFSVERPDGSNFTLKIRSTKLEDSAMYFCASSFWDFPYNEQFFGPGTRLTVL.

V gene TRBV19 combines with J gene TRBJ2-7, with D unresolved. The V end lost 3 bases, the J end lost 3 bases, and 9 bases lay between the germline ends. Germline V gene sequence: CDR1 LNHDA, CDR2 SQIVND (reference sequence). This CDR3 is 13 amino acids long. The CDR3 DNA is TGTGCCAGTAGTATCAACCGGAACTACGAGCAGTACTTC. This encodes CASSINRNYEQYF.

This chain connects TRBV11-1 to TRBJ1-1, with D tentatively TRBD1 (6 bases). This CDR3 comprises 14 residues. V shed 1 base and J shed 7 bases, with 13 bases lying between them. CDR1 SGHAT and CDR2 FQDESV come from the germline V gene (reference sequence). The CDR3 sequence is CASSLVGGVLEAFF. The CDR3, as DNA: TGTGCCAGCAGCTTAGTCGGGGGCGTACTTGAAGCTTTCTTT.

This chain links TRBV9 with TRBJ2-7; D gene ambiguous. CDR3 length: 14 amino acids. V lost 0 bases, J lost 3 bases, and 10 bases lay in between. Germline V gives CDR1 SGDLS, CDR2 YYNGEE. The CDR3 here is CASSVGPVDYEQYF. Here the CDR3 DNA reads TGTGCCAGCAGCGTAGGGCCAGTAGACTACGAGCAGTACTTC.

The genes are TRBV28 and TRBJ2-7; tentative D call: TRBD1 (7 bases). The V and J ends lost 5 bases and 5 bases respectively, with 16 bases between them. Germline lookup yields CDR1 MDHEN and CDR2 SYDVKM. The CDR3 is made up of 14 amino acids. The CDR3 DNA is TGTGCCAGCAGTACCCTCAGGGGGGTCAACGAGCAGTACTTC. Translation: CASSTLRGVNEQYF.

The rearrangement uses TRBV30 and TRBJ1-5; 7 positions match TRBD1. From germline, CDR1 is GTSNPN and CDR2 SVGIG (reference sequence). V lost 2 bases to trimming and J lost 1 base; unmatched junction nucleotides: 5. The CDR3 spans 15 residues. For the CDR3, the DNA is TGTGCCTGGAGTAAAGGACAGGTCAGCAATCAGCCCCAGCATTTT. It is translated as CAWSKGQVSNQPQHF.

The chain combines TRBV5-1 with TRBJ2-7, with 7 bases matching TRBD1. Germline CDR1 reads SGHRS; CDR2 reads YFSETQ. V shed 2 bases and J 4 bases; nucleotides not matched to a gene: 6. CDR3 length equals 14 residues. The CDR3 here is CASSLDRATYEQYF. The CDR3 coding sequence is TGCGCCAGCAGCTTAGACAGGGCGACTTACGAGCAGTACTTC.

This clone has just one count. The V call is TRBV5-1, the J call TRBJ1-2; TRBD1 agrees at 7 bases. This CDR3 is built from 16 residues. Germline V gives CDR1 SGHRS, CDR2 YFSETQ. With V trimmed by 4 bases and J by 1 base, 10 bases remained unmatched. The CDR3 sequence: CASSRPTGRDNYGYTF. DNA of the CDR3: TGCGCCAGCAGCCGCCCGACAGGGAGGGATAACTATGGCTACACCTTC.

V usage is TRBV7-9 and J usage is TRBJ1-1; D gene uncertain. Germline loops: CDR1 SEHNR, CDR2 FQNEAQ (reference sequence). The germline V and J ends were trimmed by 3 bases and 7 bases, with 6 bases remaining between them. The CDR3 is 11 amino acids. The CDR3 bases are TGTGCCAGCAGCTTGCCTGGTGAAGCTTTCTTT. This translates into CASSLPGEAFF. The full variable domain, with the rest looked up from reference TRBV7-9 and TRBJ1-1, is DTGVSQNPRHKITKRGQNVTFRCDPISEHNRLYWYRQTLGQGPEFLTYFQNEAQLEKSRLLSDRFSAERPKGSFSTLEIQRTEQGDSAMYLCASSLPGEAFFGQGTRLTVV.

J is TRBJ2-7 and V is TRBV5-1, with D maybe TRBD1 (5 bases). CDR1 and CDR2 (germline): SGHRS, YFSETQ. The germline V and J ends were trimmed by 0 bases and 0 bases, with 19 bases remaining between them. The CDR3 is 18 amino acids. Written as DNA, the CDR3 is TGCGCCAGCAGCTTGGGCGGAATCCAGGGATTTCTCTCCTACGAGCAGTACTTC. Translation: CASSLGGIQGFLSYEQYF.

The chain combines TRBV19 with TRBJ2-1; 10 bases are a match to TRBD2. The CDR3 contains 17 residues. Trimming cost V 1 base and J 0 bases; bases outside gene matches: 3. Germline assignment: CDR1 LNHDA and CDR2 SQIVND (reference sequence). CDR3 nucleotides: TGTGCCAGTAGTATAGTACTAGCGGGGAGCTCCTACAATGAGCAGTTCTTC. Amino acid sequence: CASSIVLAGSSYNEQFF.

V gene TRBV28 combines with J gene TRBJ2-5; D uncertain. From germline, CDR1 is MDHEN and CDR2 SYDVKM. Trimming cost V 6 bases and J 5 bases, with 7 bases left between them. This CDR3 has 11 amino acids. The CDR3 DNA follows: TGTGCCAGCAGGGTTGATGAGACCCAGTACTTC. This sequence encodes CASRVDETQYF.

The rearrangement uses TRBV5-6 and TRBJ2-1, with 10 bases matching TRBD2. CDR3 length equals 16 residues. The ends lost 4 bases at V and 3 bases at J; junction bases unmatched: 7. The V gene's germline CDR1 is SGHDT and CDR2 YYEEEE. CDR3 DNA sequence: TGTGCCAGCAGCACAAGCGGGAGGGCCTTCTACAATGAGCAGTTCTTC. Protein product: CASSTSGRAFYNEQFF.

The genes are TRBV28 and TRBJ2-2; tentative D call: TRBD1 (6 bases). Looked up from germline, CDR1 is MDHEN and CDR2 is SYDVKM. The germline V and J ends were trimmed by 6 bases and 3 bases, with 14 bases remaining between them. This CDR3 is 15 amino acids long. The CDR3 spells CASSPGTRHTGELFF. In nucleotides, the CDR3 is TGTGCCAGCAGCCCCGGGACACGCCACACCGGGGAGCTGTTTTTT.

V gene TRBV4-2 combines with J gene TRBJ2-7, with 8 positions matching TRBD2. There are 18 residues in the CDR3. Per the germline V gene, CDR1 is LGHNA and CDR2 is YNFKEQ. The J segment lost 0 bases and the V segment lost 4 bases, leaving 14 bases of the junction unmatched. CDR3 residues: CASSPPTITSGSSYEQYF. DNA for the CDR3: TGTGCCAGCAGCCCACCGACAATAACTAGCGGTAGCTCCTACGAGCAGTACTTC.

The gene calls are TRBV28 and TRBJ1-1; tentative D call: TRBD1 (6 bases). This CDR3 is 18 amino acids long. V lost 3 bases and J 3 bases, leaving 23 bases between the germline ends. The germline CDR1 and CDR2 sequences are MDHEN and SYDVKM. CDR3 amino acids: CASSFFSGVRGRDTEAFF. CDR3 DNA: TGTGCCAGCAGTTTTTTCTCCGGAGTGCGGGGGCGCGACACTGAAGCTTTCTTT.

The chain uses TRBV5-6 and TRBJ2-1; 7 nucleotides align to TRBD2. Trimming at V came to 4 bases and at J to 5 bases, leaving 21 bases not matched to a gene. The germline V gene encodes CDR1 SGHDT and CDR2 YYEEEE. The CDR3 is 19 residues long. CDR3 loop: CASSPPASGLRRRHNEQFF. As DNA, the CDR3 is TGTGCCAGCAGCCCTCCGGCTAGCGGCCTTAGAAGGCGACACAATGAGCAGTTCTTC.

This clone was detected only once. The CDR3 is CASSPQLEGEAFF. CDR3 nucleotides: TGTGCCAGCAGCCCCCAATTGGAGGGAGAAGCTTTCTTT. The chain couples TRBV6-1 to TRBJ1-1; no clear D. Trimming took off 6 bases at V and 8 bases at J, with 16 bases between the two ends. There are 13 residues in the CDR3. Germline-derived CDR1 and CDR2 are MNHNS and SASEGT.

The chain joins TRBV11-3 to TRBJ1-4; D unclear. The length of the CDR3 is 13 residues. The germline V gene encodes CDR1 SGHNT and CDR2 YENEEA. V lost 3 bases and J lost 8, with 10 bases in between. CDR3 residues: CASSLGPGEKLFF. The CDR3 DNA sequence: TGTGCCAGCAGCTTGGGTCCCGGGGAAAAACTGTTTTTT.